These 29 T cell receptor beta chains were sequenced from one sample in a study of cytomegalovirus exposure and HLA in healthy donors. PCR was performed using 60 Vbeta and 13 Jbeta primers. Libraries were prepared by immunoSEQ multiplex PCR; TCRdb keeps only in-frame clonotypes and omits some of them. The sample contains 150,000 to 200,000 clones, about four fifths of which appear only once. The sequenced sample was PBMCs. These receptors came from a woman in her thirties in good health and CMV-seropositive.

The chain uses TRBV10-3 and TRBJ1-2, with D possibly being TRBD1 (6 bases). There are 15 residues in the CDR3. Germline lookup yields CDR1 ENHRY and CDR2 SYGVKD. V was cut by 8 bases and J by 7 bases, with 23 bases left in between. The CDR3 DNA reads as TGTGCCATCGGGACGACCCACAGGGATTCACGTGGCTACACCTTC. Its protein is CAIGTTHRDSRGYTF.

CDR3 coding DNA: TGCGCCAGCAGTCCGACGGTTCTCGGAGACAATGAGCAGTTCTTC. This gives the protein CASSPTVLGDNEQFF. The chain combines TRBV5-1 with TRBJ2-1, with no clear D. Per germline, CDR1 SGHRS and CDR2 YFSETQ. This CDR3 contains 15 residues. The V end lost 5 bases, the J end lost 5 bases, and 17 bases lay between the germline ends. Drawing the rest from reference TRBV5-1 and TRBJ2-1, the complete variable domain is KAGVTQTPRYLIKTRGQQVTLSCSPISGHRSVSWYQQTPGQGLQFLFEYFSETQRNKGNFPGRFSGRQFSNSRSEMNVSTLELGDSALYLCASSPTVLGDNEQFFGPGTRLTVL.

V is TRBV10-3 and J is TRBJ2-3; no reliable D call. V was shortened by 4 bases and J by 1 base, with 6 bases between the two germline ends. From germline, CDR1 is ENHRY and CDR2 SYGVKD. This CDR3 is 13 amino acids long. The chain's CDR3 is CAISGGRTDTQYF. The CDR3 DNA reads TGTGCCATCAGTGGCGGTCGCACAGATACGCAGTATTTT.

This chain connects TRBV1 to TRBJ2-2; the D call in the table, TRBD2, was not verified against the DNA. TRBV1 is flagged as a pseudogene. The CDR3 has 17 residues. CDR3 nucleotides: TGCACCAGCAGCCAAGAGTATCGGGGTCCCAACACCGGGGAGCTGTTTTTT. This gives the protein CTSSQEYRGPNTGELFF.

The J gene is TRBJ1-1, the V gene TRBV6-5; tentatively, D is TRBD1 (6 bases). This CDR3 contains 14 residues. The germline gives CDR1 MNHEY, CDR2 SVGAGI. V lost 4 bases and J lost 3, with 12 bases in between. The CDR3 loop reads CASSFQGHYTEAFF. The CDR3 region has the DNA TGTGCCAGCAGTTTTCAGGGGCACTACACTGAAGCTTTCTTT.

The chain carries TRBV7-9 and TRBJ2-1, with TRBD1 matching over 8 bases. J lost 6 bases, V lost 5 bases, and 12 bases had no gene match. Germline-derived CDR1 and CDR2 are SEHNR and FQNEAQ (reference sequence). The CDR3 extends over 16 amino acids. This CDR3 reads CASSPFGQGRGNEQFF. The CDR3 DNA is TGTGCCAGCAGCCCATTTGGACAGGGAAGGGGCAATGAGCAGTTCTTC.

The V call is TRBV19, the J call TRBJ2-1; D is undetermined. The CDR3 extends over 12 amino acids. Germline assignment: CDR1 LNHDA and CDR2 SQIVND (reference sequence). Trimming left V 3 bases short and J 7 bases short, with 7 bases between. The CDR3 region has the DNA TGTGCCAGTAGTATTCCATTTAATGAGCAGTTCTTC. This codes for CASSIPFNEQFF.

This clone was seen a few times. The chain employs TRBV9 and TRBJ1-4; possible D gene TRBD1, 6 bases. Germline CDR1 and CDR2: SGDLS and YYNGEE. The CDR3 covers 14 residues. The V end lost 1 base, the J end lost 8 bases, and 12 bases lay between the germline ends. The CDR3 sequence: CASSVTGTKEKLFF. The CDR3 bases are TGTGCCAGCAGCGTAACCGGGACAAAGGAAAAACTGTTTTTT. Full variable domain (outside the CDR3, taken from reference TRBV9 and TRBJ1-4): DSGVTQTPKHLITATGQRVTLRCSPRSGDLSVYWYQQSLDQGLQFLIQYYNGEERAKGNILERFSAQQFPDLHSELNLSSLELGDSALYFCASSVTGTKEKLFFGSGTQLSVL.

The V and J genes are TRBV11-3 and TRBJ1-1; D is possibly TRBD1 (6 bases). The length of the CDR3 is 14 residues. Germline CDR1 and CDR2: SGHNT and YENEEA. V lost 5 bases and J 1 base, leaving 11 bases between the germline ends. This CDR3 is CASSPQGGNTEAFF. The CDR3 DNA is TGTGCCAGCAGCCCACAGGGCGGGAACACTGAAGCTTTCTTT.

The gene calls are TRBV5-1 and TRBJ2-7; 9 bases are a match to TRBD2. This CDR3 is 15 amino acids long. The germline V gene has CDR1 SGHRS and CDR2 YFSETQ. J lost 3 bases, V lost 3 bases, and 7 bases had no gene match. CDR3 nucleotides: TGCGCCAGCAGCTGGGCGGCTAGCGGGGACTACGAGCAGTACTTC. Protein sequence: CASSWAASGDYEQYF.

The chain joins TRBV27 to TRBJ1-1; D possibly corresponds to TRBD1 (6 bases). The CDR3 totals 14 residues. In germline, CDR1 is MNHEY, CDR2 SMNVEV (reference sequence). Trimming shortened V by 5 bases and J by 3 bases, and 13 bases separated the two germline ends. CDR3 loop: CASSRGGLDTEAFF. Here the CDR3 DNA reads TGTGCCAGCAGTCGGGGGGGCCTAGACACTGAAGCTTTCTTT.

V gene TRBV13 combines with J gene TRBJ1-3; D is unresolved. Trimming left V 2 bases short and J 6 bases short, with 14 bases between. The CDR3 covers 15 residues. Germline V lookup: CDR1 PRHDT, CDR2 FYEKMQ (reference sequence). Here the CDR3 DNA reads TGTGCCAGCAGCTTAATAAACAGCCCAGTAAACACCATATATTTT. Translating it yields CASSLINSPVNTIYF.

The rearrangement links TRBV19 to TRBJ1-2, with a possible D match to TRBD1 (5 bases). The germline CDR1 and CDR2 sequences are LNHDA and SQIVND (reference sequence). The V gene lost 5 bases and the J gene lost 3 bases, with 10 bases spanning the gap. The CDR3 contains 13 residues. CDR3 in amino acids: CASSVGGDYGYTF. The CDR3 DNA is TGTGCCAGTAGTGTCGGAGGGGACTATGGCTACACCTTC.

This clone was observed a handful of times. V gene TRBV7-2 combines with J gene TRBJ1-2; possibly TRBD1 for D (5 bases). The V gene's germline CDR1 is SGHTA and CDR2 FQGNSA. This CDR3 region has 14 residues. V lost 2 bases and J 1 base, leaving 8 bases between the germline ends. The CDR3 nucleotides read TGTGCCAGCAGCTTATCCGGGGGTAACTATGGCTACACCTTC. Translation gives CASSLSGGNYGYTF.

The rearrangement links TRBV5-6 to TRBJ2-6; D gene ambiguous. CDR3 length: 16 amino acids. Germline CDR1 and CDR2: SGHDT and YYEEEE. V was shortened by 1 base and J by 2 bases, with 10 bases between the two germline ends. This CDR3 reads CASSLRVLPGANVLTF. The CDR3 region has the DNA TGTGCCAGCAGCTTGCGAGTGCTTCCTGGGGCCAACGTCCTGACTTTC.

V is TRBV5-8 and J is TRBJ1-4; D is unclear. Looked up from germline, CDR1 is SGHTS and CDR2 is YDEGEE. V was pared by 2 bases and J by 7 bases, with 15 bases between. The CDR3 consists of 15 residues. DNA of the CDR3: TGTGCCAGCAGCTTTGGTTTCGGGGAGGGTGAAAAACTGTTTTTT. This encodes CASSFGFGEGEKLFF.

The V and J genes are TRBV29-1 and TRBJ2-3; weak D call: TRBD2 (6 bases). With 4 bases removed from V and 2 bases from J, the gap between germline ends came to 16 bases. Germline V lookup: CDR1 SQVTM, CDR2 ANQGSEA. This CDR3 region has 15 residues. The CDR3 region is CSVAETGVNTDTQYF. The CDR3 DNA is TGCAGCGTTGCTGAGACGGGGGTGAACACAGATACGCAGTATTTT.

The J gene is TRBJ2-7, the V gene TRBV4-3; 10 bases match TRBD2. CDR1 is LGHNA and CDR2 is YSLEER in the germline V gene. J lost 3 bases, V lost 4 bases, and 9 bases had no gene match. The CDR3 is made up of 16 amino acids. Here the CDR3 DNA reads TGCGCCAGCAGCCTCCGGGCTAGCGGGGGCAACTACGAGCAGTACTTC. This encodes CASSLRASGGNYEQYF.

The chain recombines TRBV5-5 with TRBJ2-7; a possible D gene is TRBD1 (5 bases). Germline CDR1 is SGHKS and CDR2 is YYEKEE (reference sequence). The CDR3 contains 13 residues. V shed 0 bases and J shed 2 bases, with 6 bases lying between them. The CDR3 spells CASSLEGTYEQYF. In DNA form, the CDR3 reads TGTGCCAGCAGCTTGGAGGGGACCTACGAGCAGTACTTC.

The V call is TRBV9, the J call TRBJ2-3; 8 bases align to TRBD2. This CDR3 comprises 16 residues. Germline V CDR1 and CDR2: SGDLS, YYNGEE. V lost 3 bases, J lost 1 base, and 7 bases stayed unmatched. CDR3 nucleotide sequence: TGTGCCAGCAGCGCACACCCCGGGGGGGGCACAGATACGCAGTATTTT. The encoded protein is CASSAHPGGGTDTQYF.

V is TRBV6-6 and J is TRBJ2-1; tentative D call: TRBD2 (5 bases). CDR1 MNHNY and CDR2 SVGAGI come from the germline V gene (reference sequence). V was trimmed by 6 bases and J by 2 bases, leaving 11 bases between them. The length of the CDR3 is 14 residues. The DNA of the CDR3 is TGTGCCAGCAGCCCGGACTGGACCTACAATGAGCAGTTCTTC. It encodes CASSPDWTYNEQFF.

The J gene is TRBJ2-3, the V gene TRBV11-3; 10 positions agree with TRBD2. Looked up from germline, CDR1 is SGHNT and CDR2 is YENEEA. The junction had 3 bases not matched to a gene; V was cut back by 5 bases and J by 1 base. The CDR3 is 15 amino acids. The CDR3 bases are TGTGCCAGCAGCCCCGGGACTAGCGGCACAGATACGCAGTATTTT. Amino acid sequence: CASSPGTSGTDTQYF. Full variable domain (rest looked up from reference TRBV11-3 and TRBJ2-3): EAGVVQSPRYKIIEKKQPVAFWCNPISGHNTLYWYLQNLGQGPELLIRYENEEAVDDSQLPKDRFSAERLKGVDSTLKIQPAELGDSAVYLCASSPGTSGTDTQYFGPGTRLTVL.

To note about this clone: Other DNA sequences in the sample encode the same CDR3. This chain uses TRBV7-2 with TRBJ2-7; D remains ambiguous. Germline V lookup: CDR1 SGHTA, CDR2 FQGNSA. This CDR3 is built from 13 residues. Trimming took 3 bases from V and 0 from J, leaving 6 bases between them. CDR3 protein: CASSFGSSYEQYF. The CDR3 nucleotides read TGTGCCAGCAGCTTTGGTAGCTCCTACGAGCAGTACTTC.

V usage is TRBV4-3 and J usage is TRBJ1-2; D is possibly TRBD1 (6 bases). Germline assignment: CDR1 LGHNA and CDR2 YSLEER. V was pared by 5 bases and J by 4 bases, with 23 bases between. This CDR3 is 17 amino acids long. CDR3 residues: CASSADRVQGLSYGYTF. CDR3 coding DNA: TGCGCCAGCAGCGCCGACCGGGTGCAGGGGCTCTCCTATGGCTACACCTTC.

This chain uses TRBV28 with TRBJ2-7, with D perhaps matching TRBD2 (5 bases). Germline CDR1 is MDHEN and CDR2 is SYDVKM. Between the trimmed V and J ends, which lost 2 bases and 1 base, there was a span of 12 bases. CDR3 length equals 15 residues. CDR3 in amino acids: CASSLNGIRSYEQYF. The DNA for the CDR3 is TGTGCCAGCAGTTTAAACGGGATCCGTTCCTACGAGCAGTACTTC.

This chain connects TRBV14 to TRBJ2-1, with D possibly matching TRBD1 (5 bases). Trimming cost V 3 bases and J 9 bases, with 12 bases left between them. CDR3 length equals 13 residues. The germline CDR1 and CDR2 sequences are SGHDN and FVKESK. The CDR3 DNA is TGTGCCAGCAGCCAGGAGACAGTGCGTGAGCAGTTCTTC. This codes for CASSQETVREQFF.

This chain uses TRBV27 with TRBJ2-5; D gene uncertain. The last part of the DNA fits TRBJ2-7 better; the J call may be wrong. Germline CDR1 reads MNHEY; CDR2 reads SMNVEV (reference sequence). The length of the CDR3 is 11 residues. The CDR3, as DNA: TGTGCCAGCCGAGACACCTACGAGCAGTACTTC. This encodes CASRDTYEQYF.

This chain connects TRBV6-5 to TRBJ1-5; 10 nucleotides agree with TRBD1. J lost 4 bases, V lost 6 bases, and 3 bases had no gene match. CDR1 MNHEY and CDR2 SVGAGI come from the germline V gene. CDR3 size: 14 residues. CDR3 loop: CASRGTGVNQPQHF. CDR3 bases: TGTGCCAGCAGAGGGACAGGGGTGAATCAGCCCCAGCATTTT.

V usage is TRBV5-6 and J usage is TRBJ1-2; the match to TRBD1 covers 7 bases. The J segment lost 5 bases and the V segment lost 4 bases, leaving 8 bases of the junction unmatched. CDR1 is SGHDT, CDR2 YYEEEE, per germline. The CDR3 has 14 residues. CDR3 nucleotides: TGTGCCAGCAGCCCAACGGGACAGACGTATGGCTACACCTTC. Translating gives CASSPTGQTYGYTF.